This T cell receptor beta chain was profiled in a study of blood T cells in healthy people across ages. A J-beta primer mix and a sample-barcoded 5' primer were used in a second PCR of about 6 to 12 cycles. No fewer than 3 million CDR3-containing paired-end reads came from each sample. TCRdb independently ran MiXCR on the 5' RACE reads; one entry per CDR3 protein. The table lists about 1.1 million distinct CDR3 sequences, 35% to 45% of them singletons. Extractions gave at least 5.5 micrograms of total RNA per sample. The CDR3 is made up of 13 amino acids. In germline, CDR1 is ENHRY, CDR2 SYGVKD. V dropped 4 bases and J dropped 1 base, with 7 bases sitting between them. Study-level results: Donor CMV infection status was unknown, possibly confounding age-related changes in expanded clonotypes.

Concerning this clonotype: Its antigen is not known.

The chain has TRBV10-3 and TRBJ1-1; no clear D gene. The receptor was isolated from a man younger than 35 in good health. Sample: blood. CDR3 DNA: TGTGCCATCAGTGTGGAGGGGAACACTGAAGCTTTCTTT. This sequence encodes CAISVEGNTEAFF.